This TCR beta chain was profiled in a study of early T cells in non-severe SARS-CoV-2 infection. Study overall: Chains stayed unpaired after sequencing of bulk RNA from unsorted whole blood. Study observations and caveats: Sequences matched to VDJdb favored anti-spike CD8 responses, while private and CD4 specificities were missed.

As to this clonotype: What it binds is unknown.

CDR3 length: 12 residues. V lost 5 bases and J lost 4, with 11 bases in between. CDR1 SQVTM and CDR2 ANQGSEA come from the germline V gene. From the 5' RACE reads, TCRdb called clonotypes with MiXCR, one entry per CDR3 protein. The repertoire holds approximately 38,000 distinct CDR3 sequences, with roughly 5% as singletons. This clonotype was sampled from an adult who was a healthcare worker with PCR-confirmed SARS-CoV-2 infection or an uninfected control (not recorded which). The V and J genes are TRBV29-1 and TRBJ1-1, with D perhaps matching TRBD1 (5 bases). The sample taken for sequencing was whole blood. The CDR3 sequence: CSVHTGGTEAFF. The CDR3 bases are TGCAGCGTTCATACAGGCGGCACTGAAGCTTTCTTT.